A selection of T cell receptor beta chains follows, all from one sample in a study of T cell responses to AZD1222 COVID-19 vaccine. This table comes from immunoSEQ multiplex PCR, and its TCRdb copy is limited to in-frame clones, with some not included. The sample lists about 140,000 clones, approximately 90% seen once, with 5.5% to 6.5% in the top ten. Source: peripheral blood, taken on day 0 of AZD1222 vaccination. The receptors were sampled from an adult in good health. CDR3s include the opening cysteine and the closing phenylalanine or tryptophan. D genes are given only for firm matches. Clone size, where shown, is once, few, many, or a class for clones that have expanded.

clone_size d_call j_call v_call cdr3_nt cdr3_aa
- - TRBJ1-3 TRBV7-8 TGTGCCAGCAGCTTTCTTCCGAAGAGCTCTGGAAACACCATATATTTT CASSFLPKSSGNTIYF
- TRBD1 TRBJ2-1 TRBV6-5 TGTGCCAGCAGTTCGACAGGGGGCGACTACAATGAGCAGTTCTTC CASSSTGGDYNEQFF
- TRBD1 TRBJ1-2 TRBV7-9 TGTGCCAGCAGCTCCCGGACAGGGGCTACCTATGGCTACACCTTC CASSSRTGATYGYTF
- - TRBJ1-6 TRBV27 TGTGCCAGCAGTCTAAGTATAAGTCGGCTTAATTCACCCCTCCACTTT CASSLSISRLNSPLHF
- TRBD2 TRBJ2-3 TRBV7-3 TGTGCCAGCAGCCCGGTGACTAGCGGGAGAGGTTTTGGTACGCAGTATTTT CASSPVTSGRGFGTQYF
- TRBD2 TRBJ2-1 TRBV11-1 TGTGCCAGCTCTCCGGGACTAGCGCCTATTCGTGATGAGCAGTTCTTC CASSPGLAPIRDEQFF
- TRBD1 TRBJ1-5 TRBV30 TGTGCCTGGAGTAGGTGGAAAGGACAGGGATCAAGCAATCAGCCCCAGCATTTT CAWSRWKGQGSSNQPQHF
- - TRBJ1-2 TRBV28 TGTGCCAGCAGTTTAGCGGGGGCGGGCTATGGCTACACCTTC CASSLAGAGYGYTF
- TRBD1 TRBJ1-2 TRBV7-2 TGTGCCAGCAGCAGTCCTAGGGGGCTGGGTGACTATGGCTACACCTTC CASSSPRGLGDYGYTF
- - TRBJ1-5 TRBV11-3 TGTGCCAGCAGCTTAGGGGTTCCCGGGGCCCCTTATCAGCCCCAGCATTTT CASSLGVPGAPYQPQHF
- - TRBJ2-7 TRBV7-9 TGTGCCAGCATGCCGGGAGATGCCTACGAGCAGTACTTC CASMPGDAYEQYF
few - TRBJ1-2 TRBV27 TGTGCCAGCAGTTTATCCCCACAAATGGGGTTGGCGGTTGGCTACACCTTC CASSLSPQMGLAVGYTF
- - TRBJ1-1 TRBV5-6 TGTGCCAGCAGCTCCCTTATGGGCACTGAAGCTTTCTTT CASSSLMGTEAFF
- TRBD1 TRBJ1-1 TRBV18 TGTGCCAGCTCACCACAGGGGAGGACAGGGAACACTGAAGCTTTCTTT CASSPQGRTGNTEAFF